Shown below are 29 T cell receptor beta chains from a single sample sequenced in a study of cytomegalovirus exposure and HLA in healthy donors. Researchers ran the PCR with 60 Vbeta and 13 Jbeta primers. Using immunoSEQ multiplex PCR, the repertoire was profiled, and TCRdb retains in-frame clones only, with some absent. Of fewer than 150,000 clones listed, around three quarters are singletons. The sequenced sample was PBMCs. These receptors were taken from a man in his fifties or sixties in good health and CMV-seropositive.

V is TRBV2 and J is TRBJ1-2; no clear D. The CDR3 contains 12 residues. Germline V lookup: CDR1 SNHLY, CDR2 FYNNEI. Trimming cost V 1 base and J 8 bases, with 8 bases left between them. DNA of the CDR3: TGTGCCAGCAGTGAAGTGGCCGGGGGCTACACCTTC. Translation: CASSEVAGGYTF.

The chain links TRBV27 to TRBJ1-1, with 8 bases fitting TRBD1. Trimming cost V 6 bases and J 6 bases; bases outside gene matches: 6. The CDR3 is made up of 13 amino acids. CDR1 MNHEY and CDR2 SMNVEV come from the germline V gene (reference sequence). The CDR3 here is CASRQTGAAEAFF. The CDR3 region has the DNA TGTGCCAGCAGGCAGACAGGGGCGGCTGAAGCTTTCTTT.

The V and J genes are TRBV9 and TRBJ2-5; the D gene is possibly TRBD1 (6 bases). Trimming stripped 7 bases from V and 7 bases from J, with 17 bases between. Germline CDR1 reads SGDLS; CDR2 reads YYNGEE. The CDR3 runs 13 residues. The DNA of the CDR3 is TGTGCCAGCGGAGAAGGACAGATGGGGACCCAGTACTTC. Translated, it gives CASGEGQMGTQYF.

This chain links TRBV6-6 with TRBJ1-2, with 7 bases that match TRBD1. This CDR3 is built from 11 residues. V dropped 6 bases and J dropped 8; count of bases not matched to a gene: 3. Germline values: CDR1 MNHNY, CDR2 SVGAGI (reference sequence). CDR3 in DNA: TGTGCCAGCAGAGGGGGCCTGGGCTACACCTTC. Its protein is CASRGGLGYTF.

The chain employs TRBV7-7 and TRBJ2-5; 10 bases agree with TRBD1. This CDR3 region has 13 residues. The ends lost 5 bases at V and 8 bases at J; junction bases unmatched: 5. Germline V lookup: CDR1 SSHAT, CDR2 FNYEAQ (reference sequence). CDR3 nucleotide sequence: TGTGCCAGCAGCCCCCGGGACAGGGGTACCCAGTACTTC. Translating it yields CASSPRDRGTQYF.

This clone was seen once. The chain couples TRBV5-1 to TRBJ1-2, with a weak D call TRBD1 (5 bases). V dropped 3 bases and J dropped 5 bases, with 20 bases sitting between them. Looked up from germline, CDR1 is SGHRS and CDR2 is YFSETQ. This CDR3 has 16 residues. CDR3 amino acids: CASSSSPGVGGYGYTF. The CDR3 DNA reads TGCGCCAGCAGCTCCTCTCCGGGGGTTGGTGGATATGGCTACACCTTC. Looking up the rest from reference TRBV5-1 and TRBJ1-2 gives the full variable domain: KAGVTQTPRYLIKTRGQQVTLSCSPISGHRSVSWYQQTPGQGLQFLFEYFSETQRNKGNFPGRFSGRQFSNSRSEMNVSTLELGDSALYLCASSSSPGVGGYGYTFGSGTRLTVV.

This rearrangement joins TRBV2 to TRBJ2-2; D gene ambiguous. This CDR3 is 15 amino acids long. Per germline, CDR1 SNHLY and CDR2 FYNNEI. V lost 0 bases to trimming and J lost 0 bases, with 5 bases between them. This CDR3 is CASSEASANTGELFF. CDR3 DNA sequence: TGTGCCAGCAGTGAAGCCTCGGCGAACACCGGGGAGCTGTTTTTT.

This chain joins TRBV30 and TRBJ2-7, with 10 nucleotides matching TRBD1. CDR3 length: 14 residues. The V segment lost 2 bases and the J segment 6 bases; nucleotides outside the gene matches: 7. Germline V gene data show CDR1 as GTSNPN and CDR2 as SVGIG (reference sequence). The CDR3 spells CAWSLGTGDREQYF. The CDR3 nucleotides are TGTGCCTGGAGTCTCGGGACAGGGGACCGCGAGCAGTACTTC.

This chain connects TRBV5-4 to TRBJ2-7; TRBD1 agrees at 9 bases. J was trimmed by 1 base and V by 1 base; bases with no gene match: 6. Germline V gene lookup returns CDR1 SGHNT and CDR2 YYREEE (reference sequence). CDR3 length: 16 amino acids. This CDR3 is CASSLPGTGSSYEQYF. The CDR3 DNA reads as TGTGCCAGCAGCTTGCCCGGGACAGGGTCGTCCTACGAGCAGTACTTC.

The chain employs TRBV4-3 and TRBJ2-2; D remains unclear. This CDR3 region has 14 residues. CDR1 and CDR2 from the germline V gene are LGHNA and YSLEER. Trimming pared 1 base from V and 5 bases from J, leaving 8 bases between. This chain's CDR3 is CASSQGGVTGELFF. The CDR3 coding sequence is TGCGCCAGCAGCCAAGGTGGAGTGACCGGGGAGCTGTTTTTT.

CDR3 DNA sequence: TGTGCCAGCAGCGTGAGTGGGACTAGGACCGGCGAGCAGTACTTC. Protein product: CASSVSGTRTGEQYF. The chain couples TRBV9 to TRBJ2-7; TRBD2 matches at 8 bases. This CDR3 spans 15 amino acids. Germline-derived CDR1 and CDR2 are SGDLS and YYNGEE. The J segment lost 6 bases and the V segment lost 2 bases, leaving 10 bases of the junction unmatched. The full variable domain, completed using reference TRBV9 and TRBJ2-7, is DSGVTQTPKHLITATGQRVTLRCSPRSGDLSVYWYQQSLDQGLQFLIQYYNGEERAKGNILERFSAQQFPDLHSELNLSSLELGDSALYFCASSVSGTRTGEQYFGPGTRLTVT.

The chain links TRBV5-1 to TRBJ2-3, with 11 positions matching TRBD2. The V segment lost 0 bases and the J segment 2 bases; nucleotides outside the gene matches: 5. Germline CDR1 reads SGHRS; CDR2 reads YFSETQ. The CDR3 totals 17 residues. CDR3 amino acids: CASSLGATSGDTDTQYF. Written as DNA, the CDR3 is TGCGCCAGCAGCTTGGGGGCGACTAGCGGGGACACAGATACGCAGTATTTT.

Of note for this clone: Other nucleotide sequences in the sample specify the same CDR3. V gene TRBV2 combines with J gene TRBJ1-6, with D tentatively TRBD1 (6 bases). The CDR3 sequence is 12 residues long. Germline V CDR1 and CDR2: SNHLY, FYNNEI. V shed 8 bases and J shed 7 bases, with 9 bases lying between them. The CDR3 sequence is CASGQSNSPLHF. The CDR3 region has the DNA TGTGCCAGCGGACAGAGCAATTCACCCCTCCACTTT.

Concerning this clone itself: Compared with germline, one end of the junction differs, possibly owing to a read error. The chain joins TRBV5-1 to TRBJ2-5, with TRBD1 identical over 7 bases. Germline loops: CDR1 SGHRS, CDR2 YFSETQ. The CDR3 runs to 14 residues. CDR3 amino acids: CASSLGQLQETQYF. In DNA, the CDR3 is TGCGCCAGCAGTTTGGGACAGCTACAAGAGACCCAGTACTTC.

This clone was detected only once. V is TRBV2 and J is TRBJ2-7; D is uncertain. CDR1 is SNHLY, CDR2 FYNNEI, per germline. The germline V and J ends were trimmed by 8 bases and 2 bases, with 7 bases remaining between them. The CDR3 has 11 residues. CDR3 nucleotides: TGTGCCAGCTCCCCGGCCTACGAGCAGTACTTC. It encodes CASSPAYEQYF.

This clone was seen once. The V and J genes are TRBV7-2 and TRBJ2-7; unclear D gene. The CDR3 runs 14 residues. Germline CDR1 reads SGHTA; CDR2 reads FQGNSA. Between the trimmed V and J ends, which lost 1 base and 6 bases, there was a span of 13 bases. The CDR3 DNA reads TGTGCCAGCAGCTTAGAACCCGGGTCAAGCGAGCAGTACTTC. Protein product: CASSLEPGSSEQYF. The full variable domain, its missing parts supplied by reference TRBV7-2 and TRBJ2-7, is GAGVSQSPSNKVTEKGKDVELRCDPISGHTALYWYRQSLGQGLEFLIYFQGNSAPDKSGLPSDRFSAERTGGSVSTLTIQRTQQEDSAVYLCASSLEPGSSEQYFGPGTRLTVT.

The chain has TRBV27 and TRBJ1-6; perhaps TRBD1 as D (6 bases). Trimming pared 10 bases from V and 6 bases from J, leaving 16 bases between. The length of the CDR3 is 14 residues. Per the germline V gene, CDR1 is MNHEY and CDR2 is SMNVEV (reference sequence). The CDR3 DNA reads TGTGCCACCCACCAGGGGTCGGGTAATTCACCCCTCCACTTT. It yields the protein CATHQGSGNSPLHF.

The rearrangement uses TRBV6-5 and TRBJ1-1, with D maybe TRBD1 (6 bases). The germline gives CDR1 MNHEY, CDR2 SVGAGI. CDR3 size: 14 residues. Trimming shortened V by 6 bases and J by 6 bases, and 17 bases separated the two germline ends. The CDR3 DNA reads TGTGCCAGCAGCCTGGGGGCGCAGTCGGCTGAAGCTTTCTTT. Its translation: CASSLGAQSAEAFF.

This chain uses TRBV5-6 with TRBJ2-6; maybe TRBD1 (6 bases). The germline V gene encodes CDR1 SGHDT and CDR2 YYEEEE. Between the trimmed V and J ends, which lost 4 bases and 4 bases, there was a span of 12 bases. The CDR3 contains 15 residues. The CDR3 spells CASSQTGTGANVLTF. In DNA, the CDR3 is TGTGCCAGCAGCCAAACAGGGACAGGGGCCAACGTCCTGACTTTC.

This clone has ten or more counts. This chain links TRBV4-1 with TRBJ1-4; D is possibly TRBD1 (5 bases). Trimming removed 4 bases from V and 4 bases from J, with 16 bases in between. Germline values: CDR1 MGHRA, CDR2 YSYEKL. The CDR3 consists of 16 residues. Here the CDR3 reads CASSPLRGESNEKLFF. For the CDR3, the DNA is TGCGCCAGCAGCCCTCTGCGGGGGGAGAGTAATGAAAAACTGTTTTTT.

V gene TRBV11-2 combines with J gene TRBJ2-6; D unclear. The CDR3 spans 14 residues. Trimming took off 4 bases at V and 2 bases at J, with 6 bases between the two ends. CDR1 is SGHAT and CDR2 is FQNNGV in the germline V gene. The CDR3 DNA sequence: TGTGCCAGCAGCTCCCCGGCTGGGGCCAACGTCCTGACTTTC. Protein: CASSSPAGANVLTF.

The rearrangement uses TRBV5-1 and TRBJ1-2; no clear D. V shed 3 bases and J shed 5 bases, with 11 bases lying between them. The CDR3 runs 13 residues. Germline V gene lookup returns CDR1 SGHRS and CDR2 YFSETQ. This chain's CDR3 is CASSSETGYGYTF. DNA for the CDR3: TGCGCCAGCAGCTCGGAAACGGGTTATGGCTACACCTTC.

This chain uses TRBV30 with TRBJ1-2; a weak D match, TRBD1 (5 bases). The CDR3 has 12 residues. Germline V gives CDR1 GTSNPN, CDR2 SVGIG (reference sequence). Trimming stripped 0 bases from V and 5 bases from J, with 7 bases between. CDR3 loop: CAWSVTAYGYTF. The CDR3, as DNA: TGTGCCTGGAGTGTGACAGCTTATGGCTACACCTTC. Complete variable domain (other parts from reference TRBV30 and TRBJ1-2): SQTIHQWPATLVQPVGSPLSLECTVEGTSNPNLYWYRQAAGRGLQLLFYSVGIGQISSEVPQNLSASRPQDRQFILSSKKLLLSDSGFYLCAWSVTAYGYTFGSGTRLTVV.

This clone was counted only a few times. The V and J genes are TRBV5-6 and TRBJ1-1, with D perhaps matching TRBD1 (5 bases). Germline CDR1 reads SGHDT; CDR2 reads YYEEEE. V was clipped by 7 bases and J by 2 bases, with 21 bases between them. There are 16 residues in the CDR3. This CDR3 reads CASHSLQADVNTEAFF. CDR3 DNA sequence: TGTGCCAGCCATTCTCTACAGGCGGACGTAAACACTGAAGCTTTCTTT.

V usage is TRBV30 and J usage is TRBJ2-1; D gene unclear. The V and J ends lost 8 bases and 7 bases respectively, with 12 bases between them. This CDR3 region has 11 residues. Germline V gene sequence: CDR1 GTSNPN, CDR2 SVGIG (reference sequence). CDR3 amino acids: CARASGNEQFF. The CDR3 DNA reads TGTGCCCGAGCCTCGGGTAATGAGCAGTTCTTC. The complete variable domain, with remaining parts taken from reference TRBV30 and TRBJ2-1, reads SQTIHQWPATLVQPVGSPLSLECTVEGTSNPNLYWYRQAAGRGLQLLFYSVGIGQISSEVPQNLSASRPQDRQFILSSKKLLLSDSGFYLCARASGNEQFFGPGTRLTVL.

V and J are TRBV6-5 and TRBJ2-7; 16 nucleotides match TRBD2. The V segment lost 4 bases and the J segment 6 bases; nucleotides outside the gene matches: 3. Germline V lookup: CDR1 MNHEY, CDR2 SVGAGI. CDR3 length: 15 residues. CDR3 region: CASSLGLAGGGEQYF. CDR3 coding DNA: TGTGCCAGCAGTTTGGGACTAGCGGGAGGGGGCGAGCAGTACTTC.

This chain links TRBV19 with TRBJ2-4; 7 positions match TRBD1. Germline assignment: CDR1 LNHDA and CDR2 SQIVND (reference sequence). V dropped 4 bases and J dropped 12; count of bases not matched to a gene: 9. This CDR3 spans 13 amino acids. The CDR3 reads CASSTSGQARQYF. CDR3 DNA sequence: TGTGCCAGTAGTACGAGCGGACAGGCCCGTCAGTACTTC.

This clone has a handful of counts. The rearrangement joins TRBV2 to TRBJ1-3, with a possible D match to TRBD1 (5 bases). Trimming left V 3 bases short and J 2 bases short, with 14 bases between. The CDR3 spans 16 residues. The germline CDR1 and CDR2 sequences are SNHLY and FYNNEI. The CDR3 spells CASSDSRAYAGNTIYF. CDR3 sequence (DNA): TGTGCCAGCAGTGACTCCAGGGCTTACGCTGGAAACACCATATATTTT.

The chain has TRBV6-6 and TRBJ1-2; TRBD1 agrees at 7 bases. Germline CDR1 is MNHNY and CDR2 is SVGAGI (reference sequence). The CDR3 runs 14 residues. V lost 2 bases, J lost 8 bases, and 8 bases stayed unmatched. CDR3 DNA: TGTGCCAGCAGTTACACGACAGGGAGTAGCGGCTACACCTTC. This encodes CASSYTTGSSGYTF.